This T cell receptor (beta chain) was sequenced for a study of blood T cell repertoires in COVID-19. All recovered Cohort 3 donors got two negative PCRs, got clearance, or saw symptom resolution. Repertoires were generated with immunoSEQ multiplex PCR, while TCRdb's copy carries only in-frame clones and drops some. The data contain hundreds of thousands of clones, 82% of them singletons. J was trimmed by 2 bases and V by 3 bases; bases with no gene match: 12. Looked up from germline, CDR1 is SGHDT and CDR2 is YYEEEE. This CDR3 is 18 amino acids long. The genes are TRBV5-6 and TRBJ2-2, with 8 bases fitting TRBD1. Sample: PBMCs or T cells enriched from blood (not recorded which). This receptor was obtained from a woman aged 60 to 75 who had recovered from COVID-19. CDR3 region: CASSSFNRQGPNTGELFF. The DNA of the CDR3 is TGTGCCAGCAGCTCGTTTAACCGACAGGGGCCCAACACCGGGGAGCTGTTTTTT.